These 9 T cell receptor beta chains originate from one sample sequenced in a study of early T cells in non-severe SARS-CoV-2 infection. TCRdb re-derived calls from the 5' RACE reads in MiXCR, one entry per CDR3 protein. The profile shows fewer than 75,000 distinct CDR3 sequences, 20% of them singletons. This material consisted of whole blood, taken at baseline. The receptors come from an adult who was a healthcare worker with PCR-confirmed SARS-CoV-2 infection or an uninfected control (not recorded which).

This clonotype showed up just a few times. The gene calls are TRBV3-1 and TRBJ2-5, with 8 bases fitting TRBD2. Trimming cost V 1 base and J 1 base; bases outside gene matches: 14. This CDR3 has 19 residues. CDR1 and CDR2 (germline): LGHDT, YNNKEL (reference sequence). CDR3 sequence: CASSQGVQAGAYLQETQYF. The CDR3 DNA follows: TGTGCCAGCAGCCAAGGGGTTCAAGCGGGGGCCTACCTCCAAGAGACCCAGTACTTC.

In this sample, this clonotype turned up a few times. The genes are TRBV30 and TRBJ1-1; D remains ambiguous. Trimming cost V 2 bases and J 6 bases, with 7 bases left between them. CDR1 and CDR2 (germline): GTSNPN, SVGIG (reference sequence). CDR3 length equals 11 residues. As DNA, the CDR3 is TGTGCCTGGAGTCGCTTAGCTGAAGCTTTCTTT. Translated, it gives CAWSRLAEAFF.

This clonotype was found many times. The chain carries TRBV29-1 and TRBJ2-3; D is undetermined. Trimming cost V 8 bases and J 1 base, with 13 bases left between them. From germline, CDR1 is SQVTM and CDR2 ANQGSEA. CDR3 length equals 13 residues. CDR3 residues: CSPSLIRTDTQYF. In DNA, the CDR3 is TGCAGCCCAAGCCTGATACGCACAGATACGCAGTATTTT.

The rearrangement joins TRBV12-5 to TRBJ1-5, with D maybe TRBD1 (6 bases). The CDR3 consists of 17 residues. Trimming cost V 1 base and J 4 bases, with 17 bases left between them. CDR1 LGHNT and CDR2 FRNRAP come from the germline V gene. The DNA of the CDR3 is TGTGCTAGTGGTTTGGACAGGGTGAATAGAAGAAATCAGCCCCAGCATTTT. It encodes CASGLDRVNRRNQPQHF.

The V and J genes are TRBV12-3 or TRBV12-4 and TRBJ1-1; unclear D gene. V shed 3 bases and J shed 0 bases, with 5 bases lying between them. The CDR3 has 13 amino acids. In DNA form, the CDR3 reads TGTGCCAGCAGTTTGTGGGTGAACACTGAAGCTTTCTTT. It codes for CASSLWVNTEAFF.

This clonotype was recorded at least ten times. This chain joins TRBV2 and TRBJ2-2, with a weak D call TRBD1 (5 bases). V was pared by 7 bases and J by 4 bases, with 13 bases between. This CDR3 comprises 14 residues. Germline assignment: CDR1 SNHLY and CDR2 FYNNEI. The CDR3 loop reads CASTEQGSTGELFF. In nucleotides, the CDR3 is TGTGCCAGCACCGAGCAGGGTTCCACCGGGGAGCTGTTTTTT.

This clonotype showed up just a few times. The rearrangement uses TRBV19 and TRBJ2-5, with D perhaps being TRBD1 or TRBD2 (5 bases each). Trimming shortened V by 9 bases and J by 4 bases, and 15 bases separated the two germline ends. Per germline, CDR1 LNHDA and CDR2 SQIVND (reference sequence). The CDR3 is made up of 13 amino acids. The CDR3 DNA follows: TGTGCCAGCGGGGACCCAAGACGAGAGACCCAGTACTTC. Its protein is CASGDPRRETQYF.

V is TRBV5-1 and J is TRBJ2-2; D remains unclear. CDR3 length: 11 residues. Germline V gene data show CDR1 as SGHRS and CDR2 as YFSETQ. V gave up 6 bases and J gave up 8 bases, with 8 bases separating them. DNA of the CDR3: TGCGCCAGCACGGCGCAAGGGGAGCTGTTTTTT. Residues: CASTAQGELFF. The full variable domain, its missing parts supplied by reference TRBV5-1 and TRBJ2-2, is KAGVTQTPRYLIKTRGQQVTLSCSPISGHRSVSWYQQTPGQGLQFLFEYFSETQRNKGNFPGRFSGRQFSNSRSEMNVSTLELGDSALYLCASTAQGELFFGEGSRLTVL.

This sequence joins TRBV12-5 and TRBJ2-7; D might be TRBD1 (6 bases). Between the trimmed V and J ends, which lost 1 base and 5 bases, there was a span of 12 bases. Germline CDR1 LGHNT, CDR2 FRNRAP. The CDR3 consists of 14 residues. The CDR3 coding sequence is TGTGCTAGTGGTTTGGCAGACAGGAACCACGAGCAGTACTTC. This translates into CASGLADRNHEQYF.